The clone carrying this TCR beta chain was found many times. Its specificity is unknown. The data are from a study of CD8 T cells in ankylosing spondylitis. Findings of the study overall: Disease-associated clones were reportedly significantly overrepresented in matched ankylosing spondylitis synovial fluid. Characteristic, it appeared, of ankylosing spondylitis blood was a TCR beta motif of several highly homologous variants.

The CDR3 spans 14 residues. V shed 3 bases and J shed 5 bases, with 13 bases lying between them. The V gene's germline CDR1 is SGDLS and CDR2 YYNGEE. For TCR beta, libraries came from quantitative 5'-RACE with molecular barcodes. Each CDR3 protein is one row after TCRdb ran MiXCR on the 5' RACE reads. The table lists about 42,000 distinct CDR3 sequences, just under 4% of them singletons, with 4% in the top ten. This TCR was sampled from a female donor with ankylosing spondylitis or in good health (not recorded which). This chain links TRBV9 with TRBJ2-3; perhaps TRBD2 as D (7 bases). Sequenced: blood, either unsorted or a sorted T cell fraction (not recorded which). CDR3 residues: CASSGGGGRDTQYF. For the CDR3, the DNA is TGTGCCAGCAGCGGGGGAGGGGGAAGAGATACGCAGTATTTT.